The sample holds a few counts of the clone carrying this TCR beta chain. This specimen belongs to a study of T-cell reconstitution after alpha-beta-depleted transplantation in children. J was trimmed by 4 bases and V by 1 base; bases with no gene match: 8. The CDR3 loop spans 16 amino acids. Germline V gene data show CDR1 as SGHVS and CDR2 as FQNEAQ. The TCRbeta library incorporated unique molecular identifiers. TCRdb analysed the PCR reads with MiXCR anew, one entry per CDR3 protein. Here the sample spans some 450,000 distinct CDR3 sequences, about 45% being singletons. The rearrangement uses TRBV7-8 and TRBJ1-1; TRBD1 agrees at 8 bases. The receptor comes from a girl aged 2-15 years with aplastic anemia, due to receive a stem cell transplant. This sample comprised PBMCs, obtained before TCRalphabeta/CD19-depleted stem cell transplant. CDR3 region: CASSLGAGGAGTEAFF. The CDR3 nucleotides are TGTGCCAGCAGCTTAGGGGCAGGGGGCGCGGGCACTGAAGCTTTCTTT.